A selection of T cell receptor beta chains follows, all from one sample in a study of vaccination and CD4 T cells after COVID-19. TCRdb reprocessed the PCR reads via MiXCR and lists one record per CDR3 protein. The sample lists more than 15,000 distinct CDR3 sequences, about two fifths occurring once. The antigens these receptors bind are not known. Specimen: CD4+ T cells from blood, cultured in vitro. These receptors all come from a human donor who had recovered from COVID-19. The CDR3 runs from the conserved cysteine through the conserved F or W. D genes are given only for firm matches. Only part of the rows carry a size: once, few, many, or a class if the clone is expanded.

CDR3aa: CASSLDPGVNEQFF
CDR3nt: TGCGCCAGCAGCTTGGACCCGGGAGTCAATGAGCAGTTCTTC
len: 14
j_gene: TRBJ2-1
abundance: -
v_gene: TRBV5-1
d_gene: -

CDR3aa: CSARAYQNYGYTF
CDR3nt: TGCAGTGCTAGAGCGTATCAGAACTATGGCTACACCTTC
len: 13
j_gene: TRBJ1-2
abundance: -
v_gene: TRBV20-1
d_gene: -

CDR3aa: CASSLEPAGTGGRKDEQYF
CDR3nt: TGTGCCAGCAGCTTAGAACCAGCCGGGACAGGGGGCAGAAAGGACGAGCAGTACTTC
len: 19
j_gene: TRBJ2-7
abundance: -
v_gene: TRBV7-6
d_gene: TRBD1

CDR3aa: CASSTLGLDGETQYF
CDR3nt: TGTGCCAGTAGTACGCTTGGACTCGACGGGGAGACCCAGTACTTC
len: 15
j_gene: TRBJ2-5
abundance: few
v_gene: TRBV19
d_gene: -

CDR3aa: CASSEYQETQYF
CDR3nt: TGTGCCAGCAGTGAATACCAAGAGACCCAGTACTTC
len: 12
j_gene: TRBJ2-5
abundance: -
v_gene: TRBV27
d_gene: -

CDR3aa: CASSPIRTSGADAQYF
CDR3nt: TGTGCCAGCTCACCTATCAGGACTAGCGGCGCCGATGCGCAGTATTTT
len: 16
j_gene: TRBJ2-3
abundance: -
v_gene: TRBV18
d_gene: TRBD2

CDR3aa: CASSYSARSSGSYEQYF
CDR3nt: TGTGCCAGCAGTTACTCGGCACGGAGTAGCGGCTCCTACGAGCAGTACTTC
len: 17
j_gene: TRBJ2-7
abundance: few
v_gene: TRBV6-5
d_gene: -

CDR3aa: CASSEGEDRGNTEAFF
CDR3nt: TGTGCCAGCAGTGAAGGGGAAGACAGGGGGAACACTGAAGCTTTCTTT
len: 16
j_gene: TRBJ1-1
abundance: -
v_gene: TRBV6-1
d_gene: TRBD1

CDR3aa: CASSRMVGETQYF
CDR3nt: TGCGCCAGCAGCAGGATGGTGGGGGAGACCCAGTACTTC
len: 13
j_gene: TRBJ2-5
abundance: few
v_gene: TRBV4-1
d_gene: -

CDR3aa: CASSLAGTEQETQYF
CDR3nt: TGCGCCAGCAGCTTGGCGGGGACAGAACAAGAGACCCAGTACTTC
len: 15
j_gene: TRBJ2-5
abundance: few
v_gene: TRBV5-1
d_gene: TRBD1

CDR3aa: CSAIRSGGPDTQYF
CDR3nt: TGCAGTGCTATTCGTAGCGGGGGCCCGGATACGCAGTATTTT
len: 14
j_gene: TRBJ2-3
abundance: few
v_gene: TRBV20-1
d_gene: TRBD2

CDR3aa: CASSFGVNTGELFF
CDR3nt: TGTGCCAGCAGCTTTGGTGTGAACACCGGGGAGCTGTTTTTT
len: 14
j_gene: TRBJ2-2
abundance: -
v_gene: TRBV7-2
d_gene: -

CDR3aa: CSAPSAGELFF
CDR3nt: TGCAGTGCGCCTAGCGCGGGGGAGCTGTTTTTT
len: 11
j_gene: TRBJ2-2
abundance: -
v_gene: TRBV20-1
d_gene: -

CDR3aa: CASSFRTVDYGYTF
CDR3nt: TGTGCCAGCAGCTTTAGGACAGTAGACTATGGCTACACCTTC
len: 14
j_gene: TRBJ1-2
abundance: -
v_gene: TRBV7-8
d_gene: -

CDR3aa: CASSLDRDSYEQYF
CDR3nt: TGTGCCAGCAGCTTAGACAGGGATAGCTACGAGCAGTACTTC
len: 14
j_gene: TRBJ2-7
abundance: few
v_gene: TRBV7-7
d_gene: -

CDR3aa: CASSREGSYNEQFF
CDR3nt: TGTGCCAGCAGCAGGGAGGGCTCCTACAATGAGCAGTTCTTC
len: 14
j_gene: TRBJ2-1
abundance: -
v_gene: TRBV6-1
d_gene: TRBD2

CDR3aa: CATSDPGGYEQYF
CDR3nt: TGTGCCACCAGTGACCCAGGTGGCTACGAGCAGTACTTC
len: 13
j_gene: TRBJ2-7
abundance: -
v_gene: TRBV24-1
d_gene: -

CDR3aa: CASSLVNRENSPLHF
CDR3nt: TGTGCCAGCAGCTTGGTGAACAGGGAGAATTCACCCCTCCACTTT
len: 15
j_gene: TRBJ1-6
abundance: -
v_gene: TRBV7-2
d_gene: -

CDR3aa: CASATSGGRNEQFF
CDR3nt: TGTGCCAGCGCCACTAGCGGGGGCAGGAATGAGCAGTTCTTC
len: 14
j_gene: TRBJ2-1
abundance: -
v_gene: TRBV5-4
d_gene: TRBD2

CDR3aa: CASSLVLRGLSKGRSYNEQFF
CDR3nt: TGTGCCAGCAGCTTAGTTCTTAGGGGCCTCTCTAAGGGACGCTCCTACAATGAGCAGTTCTTC
len: 21
j_gene: TRBJ2-1
abundance: -
v_gene: TRBV7-9
d_gene: -

CDR3aa: CASSGQVIRSGYTF
CDR3nt: TGTGCCAGCAGCGGACAGGTTATTCGGAGTGGCTACACCTTC
len: 14
j_gene: TRBJ1-2
abundance: -
v_gene: TRBV6-1
d_gene: TRBD1

CDR3aa: CASSMGASGSSYNEQFF
CDR3nt: TGTGCCAGTAGTATGGGGGCTAGCGGGAGCTCCTACAATGAGCAGTTCTTC
len: 17
j_gene: TRBJ2-1
abundance: -
v_gene: TRBV19
d_gene: TRBD2

CDR3aa: CASSPGDNSPLHF
CDR3nt: TGTGCCAGCTCTCCGGGGGATAATTCACCCCTCCACTTT
len: 13
j_gene: TRBJ1-6
abundance: -
v_gene: TRBV18
d_gene: -

CDR3aa: CASSLEVRPEKLFF
CDR3nt: TGTGCCAGCAGCTTAGAGGTCAGGCCCGAAAAACTGTTTTTT
len: 14
j_gene: TRBJ1-4
abundance: -
v_gene: TRBV7-2
d_gene: -

CDR3aa: CASSYQTGGGYGYTF
CDR3nt: TGTGCCAGCAGCTACCAGACAGGGGGCGGATATGGCTACACCTTC
len: 15
j_gene: TRBJ1-2
abundance: -
v_gene: TRBV7-2
d_gene: TRBD1